This T cell receptor (beta chain) was recorded in a study of cytomegalovirus exposure and HLA in healthy donors. The CDR3 is 17 amino acids. Germline-derived CDR1 and CDR2 are SEHNR and FQNEAQ (reference sequence). A word on this clone: A junction boundary mismatches the germline segment, possibly from a read error.

PCR was performed using 60 Vbeta and 13 Jbeta primers. The repertoire was sequenced with immunoSEQ multiplex PCR; TCRdb's copy has only in-frame clones and lacks some. Of approximately 110,000 clones listed, roughly 82% are singletons. This TCR was sampled from an older woman in good health and CMV-seropositive. The sequencing sample was made of PBMCs. The chain has TRBV7-9 and TRBJ2-2; possibly TRBD2 for D (5 bases). CDR3 amino acids: CSSSLGGATREHRGAVF. CDR3 nucleotides: TGTTCCAGCAGCTTAGGAGGAGCGACCCGCGAACACCGGGGAGCTGTTTTT.